This entry features one T cell receptor beta chain sequence. TCRdb's copy holds only in-frame clones and misses some; the assay was immunoSEQ multiplex PCR. The sample yields around 97,000 clones, approximately 87% seen once. Germline loops: CDR1 SNHLY, CDR2 FYNNEI. The V gene lost 3 bases and the J gene lost 0 bases, with 14 bases spanning the gap. The CDR3 runs 16 residues. These data belong to a study of blood T cell repertoires in COVID-19. This clonotype was sampled from a human donor in a cohort sampled during active or convalescent COVID-19. Sequenced sample: peripheral blood. The chain joins TRBV2 to TRBJ1-1; D remains unclear. The CDR3 loop is CASSDLGVSMNTEAFF. The CDR3 coding sequence is TGTGCCAGCAGTGATTTGGGCGTCTCCATGAACACTGAAGCTTTCTTT.